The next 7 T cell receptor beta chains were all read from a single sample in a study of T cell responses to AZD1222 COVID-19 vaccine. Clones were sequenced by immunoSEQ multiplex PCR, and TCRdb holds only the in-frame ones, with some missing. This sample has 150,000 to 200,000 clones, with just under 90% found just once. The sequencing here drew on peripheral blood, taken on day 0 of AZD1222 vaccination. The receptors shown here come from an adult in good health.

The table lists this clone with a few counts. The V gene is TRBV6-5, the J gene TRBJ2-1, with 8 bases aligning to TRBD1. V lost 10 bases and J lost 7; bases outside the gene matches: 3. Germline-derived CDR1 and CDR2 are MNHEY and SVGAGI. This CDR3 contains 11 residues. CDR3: CATRQGNEQFF. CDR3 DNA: TGTGCCACCCGACAGGGGAATGAGCAGTTCTTC.

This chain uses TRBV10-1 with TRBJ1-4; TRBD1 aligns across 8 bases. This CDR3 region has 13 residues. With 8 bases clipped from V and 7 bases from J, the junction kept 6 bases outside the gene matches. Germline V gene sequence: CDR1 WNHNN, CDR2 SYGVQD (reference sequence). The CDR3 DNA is TGCGCCAGCTCGGACAGGGAGGGTGAAAAACTGTTTTTT. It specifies CASSDREGEKLFF.

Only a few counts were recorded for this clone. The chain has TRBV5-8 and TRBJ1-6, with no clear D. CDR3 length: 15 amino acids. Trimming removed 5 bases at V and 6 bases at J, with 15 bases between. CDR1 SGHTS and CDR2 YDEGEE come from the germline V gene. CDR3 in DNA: TGTGCCAGCAGGTCCCGTTTCATGAGTAATTCACCCCTCCACTTT. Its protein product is CASRSRFMSNSPLHF.

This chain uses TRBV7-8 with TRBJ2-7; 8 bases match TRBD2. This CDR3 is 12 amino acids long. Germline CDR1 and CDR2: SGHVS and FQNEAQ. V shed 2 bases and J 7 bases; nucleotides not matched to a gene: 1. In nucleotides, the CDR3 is TGTGCCAGCAGCTTAATAGCGGGGGAGCAGTACTTC. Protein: CASSLIAGEQYF.

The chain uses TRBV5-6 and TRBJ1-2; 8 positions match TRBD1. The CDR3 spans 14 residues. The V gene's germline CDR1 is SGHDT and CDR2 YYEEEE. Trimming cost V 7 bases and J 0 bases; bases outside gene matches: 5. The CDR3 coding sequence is TGTGCCAGCGGGACAGGCTCTGCTAACTATGGCTACACCTTC. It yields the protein CASGTGSANYGYTF. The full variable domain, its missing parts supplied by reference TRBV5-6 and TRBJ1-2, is DAGVTQSPTHLIKTRGQQVTLRCSPKSGHDTVSWYQQALGQGPQFIFQYYEEEERQRGNFPDRFSGHQFPNYSSELNVNALLLGDSALYLCASGTGSANYGYTFGSGTRLTVV.

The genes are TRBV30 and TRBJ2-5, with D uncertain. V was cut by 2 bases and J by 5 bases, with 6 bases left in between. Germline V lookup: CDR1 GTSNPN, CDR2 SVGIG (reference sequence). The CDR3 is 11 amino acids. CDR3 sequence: CAWSLEETQYF. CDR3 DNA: TGTGCCTGGAGTTTAGAGGAGACCCAGTACTTC.

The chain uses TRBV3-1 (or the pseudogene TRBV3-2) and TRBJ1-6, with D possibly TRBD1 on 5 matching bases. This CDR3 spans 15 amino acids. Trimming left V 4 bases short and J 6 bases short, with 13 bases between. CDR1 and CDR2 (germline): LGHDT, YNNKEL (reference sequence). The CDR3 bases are TGTGCCAGCAGCCCAATCGTCGGGGGTAATTCACCCCTCCACTTT. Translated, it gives CASSPIVGGNSPLHF.